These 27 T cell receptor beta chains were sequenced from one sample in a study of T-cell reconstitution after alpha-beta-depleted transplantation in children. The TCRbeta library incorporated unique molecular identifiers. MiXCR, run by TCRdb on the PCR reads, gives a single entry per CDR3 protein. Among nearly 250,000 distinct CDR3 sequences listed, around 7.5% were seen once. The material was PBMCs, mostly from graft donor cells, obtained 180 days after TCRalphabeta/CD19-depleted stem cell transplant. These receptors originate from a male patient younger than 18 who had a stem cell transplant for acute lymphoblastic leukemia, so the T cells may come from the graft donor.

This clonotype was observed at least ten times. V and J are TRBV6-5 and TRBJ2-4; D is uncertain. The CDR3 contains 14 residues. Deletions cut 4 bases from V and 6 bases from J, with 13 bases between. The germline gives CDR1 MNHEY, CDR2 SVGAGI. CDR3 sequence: CASSSPTWRNIQYF. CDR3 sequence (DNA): TGTGCCAGCAGTTCCCCGACATGGAGAAACATTCAGTACTTC.

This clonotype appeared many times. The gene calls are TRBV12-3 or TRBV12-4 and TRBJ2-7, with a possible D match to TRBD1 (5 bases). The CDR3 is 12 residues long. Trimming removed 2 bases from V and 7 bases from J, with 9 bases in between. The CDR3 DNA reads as TGTGCCAGCAGTTTACAGGGATTAGAGCAGTACTTC. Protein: CASSLQGLEQYF.

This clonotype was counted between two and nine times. CDR3 nucleotides: TGTGCCACCAGTGATTATCAAGGGAGGCGACAACAAGAGACCCAGTACTTC. This gives the protein CATSDYQGRRQQETQYF. V is TRBV24-1 and J is TRBJ2-5; a possible D gene is TRBD2 (6 bases). The length of the CDR3 is 17 residues. V lost 2 bases to trimming and J lost 2 bases, with 17 bases between them. Germline CDR1 KGHDR, CDR2 SFDVKD.

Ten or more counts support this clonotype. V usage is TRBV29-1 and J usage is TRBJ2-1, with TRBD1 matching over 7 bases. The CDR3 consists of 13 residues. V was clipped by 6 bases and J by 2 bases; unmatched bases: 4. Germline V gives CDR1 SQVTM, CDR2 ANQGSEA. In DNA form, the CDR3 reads TGCAGCGTCCACAGGGGAACCTACAATGAGCAGTTCTTC. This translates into CSVHRGTYNEQFF.

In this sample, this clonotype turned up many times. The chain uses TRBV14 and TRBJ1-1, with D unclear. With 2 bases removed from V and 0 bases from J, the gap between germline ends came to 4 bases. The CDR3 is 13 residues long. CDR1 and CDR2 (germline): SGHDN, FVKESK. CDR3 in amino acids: CASSQQLNTEAFF. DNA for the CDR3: TGTGCCAGCAGCCAACAGCTGAACACTGAAGCTTTCTTT. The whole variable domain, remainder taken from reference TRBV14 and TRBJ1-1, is EAGVTQFPSHSVIEKGQTVTLRCDPISGHDNLYWYRRVMGKEIKFLLHFVKESKQDESGMPNNRFLAERTGGTYSTLKVQPAELEDSGVYFCASSQQLNTEAFFGQGTRLTVV.

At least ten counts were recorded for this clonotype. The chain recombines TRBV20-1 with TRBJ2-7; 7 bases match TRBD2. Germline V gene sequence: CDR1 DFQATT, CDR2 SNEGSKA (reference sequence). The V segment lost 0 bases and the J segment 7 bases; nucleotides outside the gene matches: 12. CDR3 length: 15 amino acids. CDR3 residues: CSARDERGVLEEQYF. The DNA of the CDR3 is TGCAGTGCTAGAGATGAACGGGGGGTCTTGGAGGAGCAGTACTTC.

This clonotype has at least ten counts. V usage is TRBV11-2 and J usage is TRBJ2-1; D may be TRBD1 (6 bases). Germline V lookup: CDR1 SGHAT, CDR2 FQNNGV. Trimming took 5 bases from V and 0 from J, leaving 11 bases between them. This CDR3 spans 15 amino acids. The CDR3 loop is CASSHGQSSYNEQFF. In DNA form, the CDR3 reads TGTGCCAGCAGCCACGGACAGAGCTCCTACAATGAGCAGTTCTTC.

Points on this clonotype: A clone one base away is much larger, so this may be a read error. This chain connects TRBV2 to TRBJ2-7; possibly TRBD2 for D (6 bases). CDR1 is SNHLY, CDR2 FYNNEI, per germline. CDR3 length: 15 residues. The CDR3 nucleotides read TGTGCCAGCCGAGACCTCGTGGGGGGACCCTACGACCAGTACTTC. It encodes CASRDLVGGPYDQYF.

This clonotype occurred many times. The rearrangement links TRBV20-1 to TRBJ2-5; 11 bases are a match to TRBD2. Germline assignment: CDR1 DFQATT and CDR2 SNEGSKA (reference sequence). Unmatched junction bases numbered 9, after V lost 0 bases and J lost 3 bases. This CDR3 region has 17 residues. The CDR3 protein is CSARDLRASGGKETQYF. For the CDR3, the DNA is TGCAGTGCTAGAGATCTCAGGGCTAGCGGGGGGAAAGAGACCCAGTACTTC.

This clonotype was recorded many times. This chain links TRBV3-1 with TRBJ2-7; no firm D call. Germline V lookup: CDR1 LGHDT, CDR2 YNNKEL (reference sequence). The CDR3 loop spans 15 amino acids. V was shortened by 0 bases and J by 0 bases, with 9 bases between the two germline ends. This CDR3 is CASSQDPASSYEQYF. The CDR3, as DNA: TGTGCCAGCAGCCAAGACCCGGCCTCCTCCTACGAGCAGTACTTC.

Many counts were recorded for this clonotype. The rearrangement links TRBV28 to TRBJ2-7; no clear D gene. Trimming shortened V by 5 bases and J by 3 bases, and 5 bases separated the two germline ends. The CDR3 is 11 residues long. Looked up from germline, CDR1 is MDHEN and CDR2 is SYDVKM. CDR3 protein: CASSQYYEQYF. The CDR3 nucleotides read TGTGCCAGCAGTCAATACTACGAGCAGTACTTC.

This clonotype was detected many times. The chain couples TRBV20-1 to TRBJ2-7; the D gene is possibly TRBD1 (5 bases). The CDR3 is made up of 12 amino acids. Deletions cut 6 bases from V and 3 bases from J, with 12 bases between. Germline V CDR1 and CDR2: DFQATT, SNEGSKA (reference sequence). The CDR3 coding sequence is TGCAGTGCCAACCGTCAGGGCTACGAGCAGTACTTC. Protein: CSANRQGYEQYF.

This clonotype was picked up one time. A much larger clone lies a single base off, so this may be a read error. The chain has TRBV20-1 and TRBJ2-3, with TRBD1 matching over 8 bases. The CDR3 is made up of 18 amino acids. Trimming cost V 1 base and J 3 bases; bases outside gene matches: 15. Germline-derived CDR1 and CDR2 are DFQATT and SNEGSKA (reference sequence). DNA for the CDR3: TGCAGTGCTAGAGGAGGACAGGGCTCGGGAGTGCCTACAGATACGCAGTATTTT. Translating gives CSARGGQGSGVPTDTQYF.

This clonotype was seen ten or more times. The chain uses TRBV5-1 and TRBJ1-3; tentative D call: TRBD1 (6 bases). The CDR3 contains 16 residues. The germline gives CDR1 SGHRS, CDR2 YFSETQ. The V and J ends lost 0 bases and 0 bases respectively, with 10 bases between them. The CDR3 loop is CASSLETGISGNTIYF. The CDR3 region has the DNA TGCGCCAGCAGCTTGGAGACAGGAATCTCTGGAAACACCATATATTTT.

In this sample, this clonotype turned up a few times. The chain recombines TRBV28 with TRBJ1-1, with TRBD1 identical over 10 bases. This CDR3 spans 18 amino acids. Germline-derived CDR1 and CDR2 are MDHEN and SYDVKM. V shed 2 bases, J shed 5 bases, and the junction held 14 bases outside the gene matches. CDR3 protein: CASSLVTGQGSFETEAFF. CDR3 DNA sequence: TGTGCCAGCAGTTTAGTTACGGGACAGGGGTCGTTTGAAACTGAAGCTTTCTTT.

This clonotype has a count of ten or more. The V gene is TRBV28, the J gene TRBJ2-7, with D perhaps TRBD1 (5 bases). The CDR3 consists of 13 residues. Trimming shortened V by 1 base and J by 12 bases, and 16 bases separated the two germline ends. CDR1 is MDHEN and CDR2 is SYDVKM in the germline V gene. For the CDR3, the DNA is TGTGCCAGCAGTTTATTAGGCCAACACAGGCGGTACTTC. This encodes CASSLLGQHRRYF. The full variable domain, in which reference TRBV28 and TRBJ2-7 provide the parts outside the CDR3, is DVKVTQSSRYLVKRTGEKVFLECVQDMDHENMFWYRQDPGLGLRLIYFSYDVKMKEKGDIPEGYSVSREKKERFSLILESASTNQTSMYLCASSLLGQHRRYFGPGTRLTVT.

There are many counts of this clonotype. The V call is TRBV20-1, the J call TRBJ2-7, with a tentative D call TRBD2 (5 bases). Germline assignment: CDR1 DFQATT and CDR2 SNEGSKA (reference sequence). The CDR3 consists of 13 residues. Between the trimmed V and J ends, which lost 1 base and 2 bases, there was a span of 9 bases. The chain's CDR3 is CSARVPGTYEQYF. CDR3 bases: TGCAGTGCTAGAGTGCCGGGAACCTACGAGCAGTACTTC.

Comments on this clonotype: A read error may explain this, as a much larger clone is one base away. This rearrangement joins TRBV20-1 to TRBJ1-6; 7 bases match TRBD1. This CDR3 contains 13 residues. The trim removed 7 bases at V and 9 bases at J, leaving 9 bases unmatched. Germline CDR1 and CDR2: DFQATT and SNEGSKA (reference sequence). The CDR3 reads CSDRGTGASPLHF. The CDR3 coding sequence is TGCAGTGATAGGGGAACAGGGGCTTCACCCCTCCACTTT.

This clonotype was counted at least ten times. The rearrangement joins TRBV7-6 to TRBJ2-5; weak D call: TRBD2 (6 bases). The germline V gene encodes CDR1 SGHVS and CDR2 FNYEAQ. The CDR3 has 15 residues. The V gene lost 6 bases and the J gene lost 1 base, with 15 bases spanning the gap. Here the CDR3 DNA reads TGTGCCAGCAGTAGAACTCCGGGAGCCCAAGAGACCCAGTACTTC. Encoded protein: CASSRTPGAQETQYF.

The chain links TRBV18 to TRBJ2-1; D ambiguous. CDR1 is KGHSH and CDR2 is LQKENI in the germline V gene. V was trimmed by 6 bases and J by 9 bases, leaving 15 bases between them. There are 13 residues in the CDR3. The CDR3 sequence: CASSDFTNGEQFF. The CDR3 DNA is TGTGCCAGCTCCGATTTCACTAATGGTGAGCAGTTCTTC.

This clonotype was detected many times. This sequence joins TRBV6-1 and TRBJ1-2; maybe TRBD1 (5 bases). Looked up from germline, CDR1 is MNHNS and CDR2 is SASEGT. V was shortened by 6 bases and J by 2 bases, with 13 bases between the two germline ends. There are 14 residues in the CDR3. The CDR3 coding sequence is TGTGCCAGCAGCGGGGACGGAACGAACTATGGCTACACCTTC. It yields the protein CASSGDGTNYGYTF.

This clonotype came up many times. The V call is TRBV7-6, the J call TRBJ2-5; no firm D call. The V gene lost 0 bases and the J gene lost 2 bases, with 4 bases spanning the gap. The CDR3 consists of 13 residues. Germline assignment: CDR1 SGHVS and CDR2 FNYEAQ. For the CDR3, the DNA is TGTGCCAGCAGCTTAGCCCAGCAAGAGACCCAGTACTTC. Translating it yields CASSLAQQETQYF.

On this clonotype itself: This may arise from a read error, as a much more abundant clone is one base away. In nucleotides, the CDR3 is TGCGGTGCTAGAGATCCGGGACAGGGGAAGCAGCCCCAGCATTTT. It is translated as CGARDPGQGKQPQHF. The chain links TRBV20-1 to TRBJ1-5; the match to TRBD1 covers 10 bases. This CDR3 spans 15 amino acids. Looked up from germline, CDR1 is DFQATT and CDR2 is SNEGSKA (reference sequence).

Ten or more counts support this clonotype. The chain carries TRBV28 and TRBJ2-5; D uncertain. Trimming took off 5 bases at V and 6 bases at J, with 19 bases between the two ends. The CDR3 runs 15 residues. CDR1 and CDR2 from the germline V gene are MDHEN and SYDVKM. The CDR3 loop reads CASSPTRRLWKTQYF. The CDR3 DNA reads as TGTGCCAGCAGTCCAACACGGCGTTTGTGGAAGACCCAGTACTTC. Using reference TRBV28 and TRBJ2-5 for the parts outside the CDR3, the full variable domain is DVKVTQSSRYLVKRTGEKVFLECVQDMDHENMFWYRQDPGLGLRLIYFSYDVKMKEKGDIPEGYSVSREKKERFSLILESASTNQTSMYLCASSPTRRLWKTQYFGPGTRLLVL.

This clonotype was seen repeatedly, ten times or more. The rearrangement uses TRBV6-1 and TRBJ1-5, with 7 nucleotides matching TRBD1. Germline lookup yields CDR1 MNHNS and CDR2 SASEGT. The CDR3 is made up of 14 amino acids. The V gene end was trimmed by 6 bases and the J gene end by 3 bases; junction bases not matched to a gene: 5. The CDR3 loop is CASRRGQDNQPQHF. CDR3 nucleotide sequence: TGTGCCAGCAGGCGTGGACAGGACAATCAGCCCCAGCATTTT.

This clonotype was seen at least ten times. CDR3: CASSLTTSTDTQYF. The DNA of the CDR3 is TGTGCCAGCAGCCTTACAACTAGCACAGATACGCAGTATTTT. The chain links TRBV7-3 to TRBJ2-3; D unresolved. V lost 5 bases and J lost 0, with 9 bases in between. This CDR3 is 14 amino acids long. CDR1 is SGHTA, CDR2 FQGTGA, per germline.

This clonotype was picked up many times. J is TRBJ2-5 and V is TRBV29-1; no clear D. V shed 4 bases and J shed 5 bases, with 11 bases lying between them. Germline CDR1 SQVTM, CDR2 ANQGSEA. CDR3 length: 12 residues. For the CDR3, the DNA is TGCAGCGTTGGGGTTGCGGTGGAGACCCAGTACTTC. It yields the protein CSVGVAVETQYF.